Following are 20 T cell receptor beta chains from one sample sequenced in a study of liver allograft versus peripheral blood T cells. Overall study context: Within transplanted livers, the T cell receptor repertoires were examined and compared against the repertoires present in the peripheral blood of liver transplant recipients.

TCRdb reanalysed the reads using MiXCR and keeps one entry per CDR3 protein. The data show some 15,000 distinct CDR3 sequences, 20% to 25% seen once. These receptors were taken from a human patient who had a liver transplant. Some T cells may have originated in the graft donor.

This chain uses TRBV7-9 with TRBJ1-6; 9 bases are shared with TRBD1. V trimming: 8 bases; J trimming: 7 bases; junction bases outside the gene matches: 6. Germline CDR1 reads SEHNR; CDR2 reads FQNEAQ (reference sequence). The length of the CDR3 is 14 residues. The CDR3 DNA sequence: TGTGCCAGCGGCGACAGGGGGTCGAATTCACCCCTCCACTTT. Translation: CASGDRGSNSPLHF.

In this sample, this clonotype turned up many times. This CDR3 reads CASSLTGNNSPLHF. CDR3 bases: TGTGCCAGCAGCTTAACAGGGAACAATTCACCCCTCCACTTT. The J gene is TRBJ1-6, the V gene TRBV7-2; tentatively, D is TRBD1 (6 bases). CDR3 length: 14 amino acids. The germline V gene encodes CDR1 SGHTA and CDR2 FQGNSA. The V end lost 2 bases, the J end lost 7 bases, and 9 bases lay between the germline ends.

The sample holds many counts of this clonotype. The CDR3 region is CASSFPTGGDYGYTF. CDR3 DNA sequence: TGTGCCAGCAGCTTCCCGACAGGGGGAGACTATGGCTACACCTTC. The V and J genes are TRBV5-4 and TRBJ1-2, with 9 bases matching TRBD1. CDR1 and CDR2 (germline): SGHNT, YYREEE (reference sequence). The CDR3 consists of 15 residues. The V gene end was trimmed by 2 bases and the J gene end by 3 bases; junction bases not matched to a gene: 5.

This clonotype was detected a few times. The CDR3 sequence is CASSLELLGSTVGYTF. The CDR3 nucleotides read TGTGCCAGCAGCTTGGAACTACTTGGGTCGACAGTTGGCTACACCTTC. This rearrangement joins TRBV5-4 to TRBJ1-2; D may be TRBD1 (5 bases). The CDR3 loop spans 16 amino acids. Germline lookup yields CDR1 SGHNT and CDR2 YYREEE (reference sequence). V lost 0 bases to trimming and J lost 7 bases, with 19 bases between them.

This clonotype has a count of ten or more. This sequence joins TRBV6-1 and TRBJ2-7; 8 bases line up with TRBD1. From germline, CDR1 is MNHNS and CDR2 SASEGT. This CDR3 spans 15 amino acids. V shed 4 bases and J 2 bases; nucleotides not matched to a gene: 7. CDR3 region: CASSASGQAAYEQYF. CDR3 nucleotides: TGTGCCAGCAGTGCCTCGGGACAGGCGGCCTACGAGCAGTACTTC.

Details on this clonotype: The junction departs from germline at one end; a sequencing error may be responsible. J is TRBJ2-3 and V is TRBV5-4, with 8 bases lining up with TRBD2. This CDR3 has 16 amino acids. Germline V gives CDR1 SGHNT, CDR2 YYREEE (reference sequence). Here the CDR3 DNA reads TGTGCCAGCAGCTTGGGAGCGGGAGTTAGCACAGATACGCAGAATTTT. Translation gives CASSLGAGVSTDTQNF.

The rearrangement uses TRBV28 and TRBJ2-7; D is unclear. Germline V gene sequence: CDR1 MDHEN, CDR2 SYDVKM. The V end was cut by 5 bases, the J end by 3 bases, with 5 bases between. This CDR3 has 11 residues. The CDR3 sequence: CASSPLYEQYF. In nucleotides, the CDR3 is TGTGCCAGCAGTCCACTCTACGAGCAGTACTTC.

This clonotype was observed at least ten times. The gene calls are TRBV6-1 and TRBJ2-7, with D unclear. Germline V CDR1 and CDR2: MNHNS, SASEGT. The CDR3 contains 14 residues. V shed 7 bases and J shed 2 bases, with 15 bases lying between them. This CDR3 is CASKPAGWAYEQYF. The CDR3 nucleotides read TGTGCCAGCAAGCCCGCTGGGTGGGCCTACGAGCAGTACTTC.

This clonotype is a singleton in its sample. The CDR3 nucleotides read TGTGCCAGCATCGAAGGGAGGACCCAGTATTTT. Its protein product is CASIEGRTQYF. This chain connects TRBV28 to TRBJ1-1; D perhaps matches TRBD2 (6 bases). The J call may be mistaken, given a closer DNA end match to TRBJ2-3. This CDR3 has 11 residues. CDR1 and CDR2 from the germline V gene are MDHEN and SYDVKM.

In its sample, this clonotype was seen many times. The chain recombines TRBV18 with TRBJ2-5; 7 bases are a match to TRBD1. Germline CDR1 and CDR2: KGHSH and LQKENI. V dropped 10 bases and J dropped 3; count of bases not matched to a gene: 8. CDR3 length: 13 residues. The CDR3 bases are TGTGCCACCGCCGGACAGGCTAAAGAGACCCAGTACTTC. This sequence encodes CATAGQAKETQYF.

This clonotype was detected ten times or more. The genes are TRBV19 and TRBJ1-1; D remains unclear. The CDR3 length is 12 residues. Trimming left V 7 bases short and J 0 bases short, with 6 bases between. Germline CDR1 reads LNHDA; CDR2 reads SQIVND (reference sequence). The CDR3 DNA reads TGTGCCAGTAATGACCTGAACACTGAAGCTTTCTTT. It translates to CASNDLNTEAFF.

This rearrangement joins TRBV12-3 or TRBV12-4 to TRBJ1-2; D gene ambiguous. The V end lost 5 bases, the J end lost 4 bases, and 8 bases lay between the germline ends. The CDR3 consists of 12 residues. CDR3 amino acids: CASSQRVYGYTF. The CDR3 nucleotides are TGTGCCAGCAGTCAACGGGTCTATGGCTACACCTTC.

This clonotype qualifies as medium-sized. The J gene is TRBJ2-3, the V gene TRBV10-3, with 7 bases matching TRBD1. This CDR3 region has 16 residues. Germline CDR1 is ENHRY and CDR2 is SYGVKD. The V and J ends lost 4 bases and 0 bases, in that order; junction bases with no gene match: 7. The CDR3 protein is CAISGRDSASTDTQYF. The DNA for the CDR3 is TGTGCCATCAGTGGCCGGGACAGTGCTAGCACAGATACGCAGTATTTT.

This clonotype is medium-sized by share. V usage is TRBV18 and J usage is TRBJ1-1, with 8 bases aligning to TRBD1. Germline V lookup: CDR1 KGHSH, CDR2 LQKENI. With 1 base clipped from V and 6 bases from J, the junction kept 7 bases outside the gene matches. The CDR3 extends over 15 amino acids. CDR3 sequence (DNA): TGTGCCAGCTCACCACTGCAGGGGGCAGACGCTGAAGCTTTCTTT. This sequence encodes CASSPLQGADAEAFF.

In its sample, this clonotype was seen many times. This rearrangement joins TRBV18 to TRBJ2-7, with 7 bases aligning to TRBD1. V was pared by 2 bases and J by 1 base, with 8 bases of the junction left unmatched. The CDR3 totals 16 residues. From germline, CDR1 is KGHSH and CDR2 LQKENI. The CDR3 loop is CASSPRGQIFSYEQYF. CDR3 bases: TGTGCCAGCTCACCAAGGGGACAGATCTTTTCCTACGAGCAGTACTTC.

The rearrangement joins TRBV28 to TRBJ1-1, with D perhaps matching TRBD1 (6 bases). V lost 5 bases, J lost 5 bases, and 18 bases lay in between. The V gene's germline CDR1 is MDHEN and CDR2 SYDVKM. CDR3 length: 15 amino acids. CDR3 nucleotide sequence: TGTGCCAGCAGTCCCTTTCATAGGGGGGCTACTGAAGCTTTCTTT. Translating gives CASSPFHRGATEAFF.

This chain links TRBV9 with TRBJ2-3, with 8 bases lining up with TRBD1. Trimming removed 4 bases from V and 1 base from J; junction bases left unmatched: 8. The CDR3 is 16 amino acids. The germline CDR1 and CDR2 sequences are SGDLS and YYNGEE. The CDR3 loop is CASSSRQGFGTDTQYF. In DNA form, the CDR3 reads TGTGCCAGCAGCTCCAGACAGGGGTTTGGCACAGATACGCAGTATTTT.

The genes are TRBV12-3 or TRBV12-4 and TRBJ2-5, with D uncertain. This CDR3 spans 13 amino acids. V was pared by 1 base and J by 5 bases, with 8 bases between. This CDR3 is CASSLGLGETQYF. CDR3 DNA sequence: TGTGCCAGCAGTTTAGGGCTAGGGGAGACCCAGTACTTC.

This clonotype was counted ten times or more. The chain combines TRBV24-1 with TRBJ2-1; D is ambiguous. CDR3 size: 16 residues. With 9 bases removed from V and 0 bases from J, the gap between germline ends came to 17 bases. Per the germline V gene, CDR1 is KGHDR and CDR2 is SFDVKD. The CDR3, as DNA: TGTGCCACCCAAACAGTGGGGTCCCGCTCCTACAATGAGCAGTTCTTC. Its protein is CATQTVGSRSYNEQFF.

The V call is TRBV28, the J call TRBJ1-1, with a weak D call TRBD1 (6 bases). V shed 6 bases and J shed 5 bases, with 19 bases lying between them. CDR1 MDHEN and CDR2 SYDVKM come from the germline V gene. The CDR3 runs to 15 residues. The CDR3 is CASSLNAGAVTEAFF. CDR3 coding DNA: TGTGCCAGCAGCCTAAACGCGGGGGCGGTTACTGAAGCTTTCTTT.